This entry describes one T cell receptor beta chain. Measured with immunoSEQ multiplex PCR; TCRdb has only the in-frame clones, and not every one. The table records roughly 93,000 clones, about 91% of them present only once. The source of the sample is a study of T cell changes during pregnancy in multiple sclerosis. The sequence came from a female donor with multiple sclerosis, enrolled in a pregnancy study. The starting material was peripheral blood, obtained before pregnancy.

CDR3 nucleotides: TGCGCCAGCAGCCTGGTTTCTGGACAGCTGAACACTGAAGCTTTCTTT. As protein: CASSLVSGQLNTEAFF. The chain is built from TRBV5-1 and TRBJ1-1; TRBD1 might be the D (6 bases). In germline, CDR1 is SGHRS, CDR2 YFSETQ. This CDR3 has 16 residues. Trimming shortened V by 4 bases and J by 0 bases, and 16 bases separated the two germline ends.